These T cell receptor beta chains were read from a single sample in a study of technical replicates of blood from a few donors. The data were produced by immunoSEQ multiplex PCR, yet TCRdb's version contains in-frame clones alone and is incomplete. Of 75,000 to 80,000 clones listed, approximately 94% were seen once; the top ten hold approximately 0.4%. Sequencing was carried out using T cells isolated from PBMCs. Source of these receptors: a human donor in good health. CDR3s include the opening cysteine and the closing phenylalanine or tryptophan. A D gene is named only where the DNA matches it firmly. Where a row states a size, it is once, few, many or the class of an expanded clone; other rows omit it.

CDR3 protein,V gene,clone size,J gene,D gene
CASTPTRGGNHEQYF,TRBV11-3,.,TRBJ2-7,TRBD2
CASSLTSGDTDTQYF,TRBV18,.,TRBJ2-3,TRBD2
CASSDTGTSGEDTQYF,TRBV7-3,.,TRBJ2-3,TRBD2
CAISESNRDGYGYTF,TRBV10-3,.,TRBJ1-2,.
CASSEALGYEQYF,TRBV27,.,TRBJ2-7,.
CASSLGQGADTQYF,TRBV6-4,.,TRBJ2-3,TRBD1
CATSRAISTGEDTQYF,TRBV15,.,TRBJ2-3,TRBD1
CASSLDRTTNGYTF,TRBV5-1,.,TRBJ1-2,.
CASSLAQGIRTGELFF,TRBV13,.,TRBJ2-2,TRBD1
CAWSGVYGVVTEAFF,TRBV30,.,TRBJ1-1,.
CASSPTASGSNEQFF,TRBV18,.,TRBJ2-1,TRBD2
CASRRAENEQFF,TRBV6-5,few,TRBJ2-1,.
CASRELAGATDTQYF,TRBV2,.,TRBJ2-3,TRBD2
CASTWRSQQPQHF,TRBV28,.,TRBJ1-5,.
CASSSGYTQYF,TRBV28,.,TRBJ2-3,.
CASSITPPGYNEQFF,TRBV19,.,TRBJ2-1,.
CASSLVGTGAPGEQYF,TRBV5-1,.,TRBJ2-7,TRBD1
CASSFGTSGQETQYF,TRBV6-6,.,TRBJ2-5,TRBD2
CASSQDPGQLTGELFF,TRBV4-2,.,TRBJ2-2,.
CASNLQGEYEQYF,TRBV28,.,TRBJ2-7,TRBD1
CASRHAGDSLYNEQFF,TRBV5-6,.,TRBJ2-1,TRBD1
CASSLFIGFETQYF,TRBV27,.,TRBJ2-5,.
CASSLSSGANVLTF,TRBV7-9,.,TRBJ2-6,.
CASSLTTRGETQYF,TRBV27,.,TRBJ2-5,TRBD1
CASSCRNRSGSYEQYF,TRBV11-2,.,TRBJ2-7,TRBD2
CASSYGTGSDTQYF,TRBV6-5,once,TRBJ2-3,TRBD1
CASSWSLGEQFF,TRBV6-1,once,TRBJ2-1,.
CASSFQGSTEAFF,TRBV27,.,TRBJ1-1,.
CATLSEPGQGLNEQYF,TRBV28,.,TRBJ2-7,TRBD1
CASSQGWTGTNEQFF,TRBV14,.,TRBJ2-1,.
CASSSLLAWNTGELFF,TRBV5-1,.,TRBJ2-2,.